A selection of T cell receptor beta chains follows, all from one sample in a study of T-cell reconstitution after alpha-beta-depleted transplantation in children. TCRdb re-derived calls from the PCR reads in MiXCR, one entry per CDR3 protein. This table has about 640,000 distinct CDR3 sequences, 13% appearing once. The sample in question was PBMCs, mostly from graft donor cells, obtained 360 days after TCRalphabeta/CD19-depleted stem cell transplant. The origin of the receptors is a male patient younger than 18 who had a stem cell transplant for acute myeloid leukemia, so the T cells may come from the graft donor. CDR3s leave out the opening cysteine and the closing phenylalanine or tryptophan. D genes are given only for firm matches.

D: TRBD1; V: TRBV20-1; CDR3: SAMNHGQGWDTQY
D: .; V: TRBV20-1; CDR3: SAQGTGVYGYT
D: .; V: TRBV25-1; CDR3: ASRGGSQLPQH
D: .; V: TRBV21-1; CDR3: ASSKGGAGGEQF
D: TRBD2; V: TRBV25-1; CDR3: ASSGTSGMGLPYEQY
D: .; V: TRBV28; CDR3: ASSPTPRYEQY
D: .; V: TRBV7-2; CDR3: ASSYPARFYGYT
D: .; V: TRBV7-2; CDR3: ASSLARTAPGNYT
D: TRBD1; V: TRBV14; CDR3: ASSQGLQGQGEKSGNSPLH
D: .; V: TRBV5-1; CDR3: ASSLEGGSYEQY
D: .; V: TRBV5-5; CDR3: ASSFSGLSNQPQH
D: TRBD2; V: TRBV9; CDR3: ASSVRGGRVLETQY
D: TRBD2; V: TRBV5-1; CDR3: ASSSGLAGLVPDYEQY
D: .; V: TRBV20-1; CDR3: SADKRDSYEQY
D: .; V: TRBV14; CDR3: ASSQLFWGSPLH
D: TRBD1; V: TRBV24-1; CDR3: ATIRDRAGGEQY
D: .; V: TRBV27; CDR3: ASSPTNGGQPQH
D: .; V: TRBV29-1; CDR3: SLGGGKDTEAF
D: TRBD1; V: TRBV7-9; CDR3: ATTGVSSYNEQF